A single sample gave rise to the 17 T cell receptor beta chains below, sequenced in a study of T-cell reconstitution after alpha-beta-depleted transplantation in children. Preparation of the TCRbeta library involved a method that used unique molecular identifiers. TCRdb itself ran the PCR reads through MiXCR, one entry per CDR3 protein. Among a few hundred thousand distinct CDR3 sequences listed, approximately 11% were seen once. The sample here was PBMCs, taken before TCRalphabeta/CD19-depleted stem cell transplant. The receptors originated from a child under two years old with acute myeloid leukemia, due to receive a stem cell transplant.

This clonotype was seen a single time. The V gene is TRBV21-1, the J gene TRBJ2-3; TRBD2 is the table's D call and was not checked against the DNA. TRBV21-1 is recorded as a pseudogene. The length of the CDR3 is 14 residues. The CDR3 DNA reads TGTGCCAGCAGCACAGGACCCTCCACAGATACGCAGTATTTT. This gives the protein CASSTGPSTDTQYF.

There are many counts of this clonotype. The chain uses TRBV2 and TRBJ1-5; D not resolved. The CDR3 extends over 14 amino acids. Trimming pared 4 bases from V and 3 bases from J, leaving 10 bases between. Per germline, CDR1 SNHLY and CDR2 FYNNEI. CDR3: CASSVRAHNQPQHF. The CDR3 nucleotides are TGTGCCAGCAGTGTCCGGGCCCACAATCAGCCCCAGCATTTT.

This clonotype came up many times. V is TRBV29-1 and J is TRBJ1-6, with 9 bases lining up with TRBD1. Germline V CDR1 and CDR2: SQVTM, ANQGSEA. The CDR3 has 17 amino acids. V gave up 4 bases and J gave up 14 bases; unmatched junction bases: 21. The DNA for the CDR3 is TGCAGCGTTGGGGAGCCGGGACAGGGAGGGAAACTTTTGGCCCTCCACTTT. The encoded protein is CSVGEPGQGGKLLALHF.

In this sample, this clonotype turned up many times. The V call is TRBV4-2, the J call TRBJ2-1, with D possibly TRBD1 on 6 matching bases. This CDR3 is built from 16 residues. Germline V gene data show CDR1 as LGHNA and CDR2 as YNFKEQ. Trimming left V 0 bases short and J 1 base short, with 10 bases between. The CDR3 sequence: CASSQDGGTSYNEQFF. The CDR3 DNA reads TGTGCCAGCAGCCAAGATGGTGGGACATCCTACAATGAGCAGTTCTTC.

This clonotype appeared many times. The chain joins TRBV4-3 to TRBJ2-5; 7 bases are shared with TRBD1. The CDR3 consists of 18 residues. CDR1 is LGHNA and CDR2 is YSLEER in the germline V gene. V lost 0 bases to trimming and J lost 2 bases; unmatched junction nucleotides: 12. The chain's CDR3 is CASSQEIGIGTAQETQYF. The CDR3 nucleotides are TGCGCCAGCAGCCAAGAAATCGGTATCGGGACAGCACAAGAGACCCAGTACTTC.

The sample holds many counts of this clonotype. This rearrangement joins TRBV7-2 to TRBJ1-2; TRBD1 agrees at 8 bases. The ends lost 3 bases at V and 7 bases at J; junction bases unmatched: 7. The CDR3 is made up of 14 amino acids. Per germline, CDR1 SGHTA and CDR2 FQGNSA. This chain's CDR3 is CASSFSGQGSGYTF. CDR3 nucleotide sequence: TGTGCCAGCAGCTTCTCCGGACAGGGTTCTGGCTACACCTTC.

This clonotype was picked up many times. The genes are TRBV15 and TRBJ2-2, with 8 bases matching TRBD1. From germline, CDR1 is LNHNV and CDR2 YYDKDF (reference sequence). CDR3 length: 17 residues. V shed 2 bases and J 4 bases; nucleotides not matched to a gene: 9. The CDR3 sequence is CATSRYRTGTGTGELFF. The CDR3 coding sequence is TGTGCCACCAGCAGATATCGGACAGGGACGGGCACCGGGGAGCTGTTTTTT.

In this sample, this clonotype turned up many times. J is TRBJ2-7 and V is TRBV20-1; the D is unclear. The CDR3 sequence is 15 residues long. Germline CDR1 and CDR2: DFQATT and SNEGSKA (reference sequence). V lost 0 bases, J lost 3 bases, and 15 bases lay in between. The CDR3 bases are TGCAGTGCTAGAGATCGAAAAGGGAAGTTCTACGAGCAGTACTTC. This codes for CSARDRKGKFYEQYF.

This clonotype was observed many times. V is TRBV20-1 and J is TRBJ2-7, with TRBD2 as a possible D gene (6 bases). Per the germline V gene, CDR1 is DFQATT and CDR2 is SNEGSKA (reference sequence). The CDR3 extends over 14 amino acids. Trimming shortened V by 1 base and J by 2 bases, and 12 bases separated the two germline ends. CDR3 DNA sequence: TGCAGTGCTAGAGCGGGAGACCGACCCTACGAGCAGTACTTC. Protein product: CSARAGDRPYEQYF.

This clonotype was counted at least ten times. The V call is TRBV7-2, the J call TRBJ1-5; D is undetermined. This CDR3 is 13 amino acids long. Germline V lookup: CDR1 SGHTA, CDR2 FQGNSA. With 2 bases removed from V and 5 bases from J, the gap between germline ends came to 7 bases. Here the CDR3 reads CASSLSPDQPQHF. The CDR3 DNA reads TGTGCCAGCAGCTTATCCCCCGATCAGCCCCAGCATTTT.

In this sample, this clonotype turned up many times. This sequence joins TRBV5-1 and TRBJ2-7; unclear D gene. V shed 5 bases and J shed 0 bases, with 12 bases lying between them. The CDR3 spans 14 residues. From germline, CDR1 is SGHRS and CDR2 YFSETQ. In DNA, the CDR3 is TGCGCCAGCAGGATGGACGGCAACTCCTACGAGCAGTACTTC. Amino acids: CASRMDGNSYEQYF.

Comment on this clonotype: Sequence at one end of the junction differs from germline and may be a read error. V gene TRBV27 combines with J gene TRBJ2-4; a weak D match, TRBD2 (5 bases). The germline CDR1 and CDR2 sequences are MNHEY and SMNVEV (reference sequence). The CDR3 sequence is 13 residues long. The CDR3 sequence: CVSSLSAGNGKYF. The CDR3 nucleotides are TGTGTCAGCAGTTTATCAGCCGGGAACGGAAAGTACTTC.

The chain has TRBV14 and TRBJ2-7, with no clear D. This CDR3 is 14 amino acids long. The ends were cut back, 1 base at V and 6 bases at J, with 13 bases in the middle. Germline V lookup: CDR1 SGHDN, CDR2 FVKESK. The CDR3 spells CASSQVVGSSEQYF. DNA for the CDR3: TGTGCCAGCAGCCAAGTAGTGGGTTCGTCCGAGCAGTACTTC. Using reference TRBV14 and TRBJ2-7 for the parts outside the CDR3, the full variable domain is EAGVTQFPSHSVIEKGQTVTLRCDPISGHDNLYWYRRVMGKEIKFLLHFVKESKQDESGMPNNRFLAERTGGTYSTLKVQPAELEDSGVYFCASSQVVGSSEQYFGPGTRLTVT.

This clonotype was counted ten times or more. V is TRBV5-1 and J is TRBJ2-7; D is perhaps TRBD2 (5 bases). The germline gives CDR1 SGHRS, CDR2 YFSETQ. Trimming left V 3 bases short and J 0 bases short, with 10 bases between. This CDR3 spans 14 amino acids. The CDR3 DNA is TGCGCCAGCAGCTGGCGGGCCGACTCCTACGAGCAGTACTTC. Amino acids: CASSWRADSYEQYF.

This clonotype was counted many times. The chain joins TRBV20-1 to TRBJ2-3, with a tentative D call TRBD1 (6 bases). This CDR3 has 15 amino acids. CDR1 is DFQATT and CDR2 is SNEGSKA in the germline V gene (reference sequence). The V end lost 1 base, the J end lost 0 bases, and 11 bases lay between the germline ends. The CDR3 spells CSARGAGVSTDTQYF. CDR3 nucleotides: TGCAGTGCTAGAGGAGCAGGGGTCAGCACAGATACGCAGTATTTT.

About this clonotype itself: This could be a read error, since a much larger clone is one nucleotide away. The rearrangement joins TRBV5-5 to TRBJ2-7, with 8 bases identical to TRBD2. Per the germline V gene, CDR1 is SGHKS and CDR2 is YYEKEE (reference sequence). The CDR3 is 15 amino acids. This CDR3 reads CASSRLAGDSYEQCF. CDR3 nucleotides: TGTGCCAGCAGCCGCCTAGCGGGCGACTCCTACGAGCAGTGCTTC.

This clonotype has at least ten counts. CDR3 sequence: CSARGFYEQYF. In DNA, the CDR3 is TGCAGTGCTAGGGGTTTCTACGAGCAGTACTTC. The chain is built from TRBV20-1 and TRBJ2-7, with D hard to call. CDR1 is DFQATT and CDR2 is SNEGSKA in the germline V gene (reference sequence). The CDR3 covers 11 residues. V lost 3 bases to trimming and J lost 3 bases, with 6 bases between them.